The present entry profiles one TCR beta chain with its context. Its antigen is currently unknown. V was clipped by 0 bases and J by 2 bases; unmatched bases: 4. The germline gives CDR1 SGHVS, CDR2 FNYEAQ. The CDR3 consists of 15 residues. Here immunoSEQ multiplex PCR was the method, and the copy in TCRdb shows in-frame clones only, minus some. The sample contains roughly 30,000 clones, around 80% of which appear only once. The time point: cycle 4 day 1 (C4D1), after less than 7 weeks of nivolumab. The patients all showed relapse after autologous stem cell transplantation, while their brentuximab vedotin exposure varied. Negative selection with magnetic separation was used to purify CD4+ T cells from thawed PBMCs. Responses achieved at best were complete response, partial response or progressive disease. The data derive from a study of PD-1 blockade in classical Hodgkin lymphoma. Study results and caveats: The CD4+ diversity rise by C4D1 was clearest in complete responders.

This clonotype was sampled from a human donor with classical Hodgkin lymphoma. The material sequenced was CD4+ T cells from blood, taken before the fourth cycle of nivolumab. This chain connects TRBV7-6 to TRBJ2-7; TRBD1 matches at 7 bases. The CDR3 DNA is TGTGCCAGCAGCTTAGCCGGGACAGAGACCTACGAGCAGTACTTC. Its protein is CASSLAGTETYEQYF.